These T cell receptor beta chains were read from a single sample in a study of T-cell memory formation after mild COVID-19. A single record per CDR3 protein comes from TCRdb applying MiXCR to the 5' RACE reads. The sample records 75,000 to 95,000 distinct CDR3 sequences, around 15% being singletons. What was sequenced was PBMCs or a T cell subset sorted from them (not recorded which). The receptors here all came from a man aged 18 to 30 who had mild COVID-19 (a few samples of this study predate the infection). Cell type and time point are not known. CDR3s include the opening cysteine and the closing phenylalanine or tryptophan. The D gene is left open where the match is weak. Clone size is shown for a subset of rows, as once, few, many or a class of expanded clone.

j_gene	abundance	len	v_gene	d_gene	CDR3nt	CDR3aa
TRBJ2-2	many	14	TRBV11-2	NA	TGTGCCAGCAGGGACAGCCTAAACACCGGGGAGCTGTTTTTT	CASRDSLNTGELFF
TRBJ1-5	NA	12	TRBV7-9	NA	TGTGCCAGCAGCGCGGGGGTTCAGCCCCAGCATTTT	CASSAGVQPQHF
TRBJ2-1	few	16	TRBV19	TRBD1	TGTGCCAGTAGTGCCGAGACAGGGAACCCTTACAATGAGCAGTTCTTC	CASSAETGNPYNEQFF
TRBJ2-5	NA	15	TRBV9	NA	TGTGCCAGCAGCGGTAGCGGTTCGTACCAAGAGACCCAGTACTTC	CASSGSGSYQETQYF
TRBJ2-5	many	15	TRBV12-3/TRBV12-4	TRBD1	TGTGCCAGCAGTGCCCTAAGGGGGCGACAAGAGACCCAGTACTTC	CASSALRGRQETQYF
TRBJ2-3	NA	15	TRBV9	NA	TGTGCCAGCAGCTCGGTTGACGAGGGGACCTATACGCAGTATTTT	CASSSVDEGTYTQYF
TRBJ2-1	many	14	TRBV4-3	TRBD1	TGCGCCAGCAGCCAAGGGGCAGGGGGCGGTGAGCAGTTCTTC	CASSQGAGGGEQFF
TRBJ2-2	NA	17	TRBV4-1	TRBD2	TGCGCCAGCAGCCAAGAGGGCGCGGCGGGGGGGACCGGGGAGCTGTTTTTT	CASSQEGAAGGTGELFF
TRBJ2-1	many	16	TRBV6-1	TRBD1	TGTGCCAGCAGTGGAGACCCGGGACAGGGGAGCGATGAGCAGTTCTTC	CASSGDPGQGSDEQFF
TRBJ2-5	many	16	TRBV3-1	TRBD2	TGTGCCAGCAGCCGAGAGACTAGCGGGGACCAAGAGACCCAGTACTTC	CASSRETSGDQETQYF
TRBJ2-1	NA	14	TRBV19	NA	TGTGCCAGTAGTATACAGATACTTGACAATGAGCAGTTCTTC	CASSIQILDNEQFF
TRBJ1-4	NA	15	TRBV6-5	TRBD1	TGTGCCAGCAGTTACTCGAGGGGGCTCAGTGAAAAACTGTTTTTT	CASSYSRGLSEKLFF
TRBJ2-5	NA	15	TRBV7-9	TRBD2	TGTGCCAGCAGCCTCACTAGCGGGGGCCAAGAGACCCAGTACTTC	CASSLTSGGQETQYF
TRBJ2-7	NA	18	TRBV6-2/TRBV6-3	NA	TGTGCCAGCAGTGACTTTATTAATCCGGGACGAGAGTCCTACGAGCAGTACTTC	CASSDFINPGRESYEQYF
TRBJ2-1	many	13	TRBV29-1	TRBD1	TGCAGCGTTGTGGACAGGGGGAAAGACGAGCAGTTCTTC	CSVVDRGKDEQFF
TRBJ2-5	NA	15	TRBV11-2	TRBD2	TGTGCCAGCAGCTTAGGGAGCGGGGTCCAAGAGACCCAGTACTTC	CASSLGSGVQETQYF
TRBJ2-5	few	16	TRBV11-2	NA	TGTGCCAGCAGCGAAGACCCAAACAGGGAGGCAGAGACCCAGTACTTC	CASSEDPNREAETQYF
TRBJ2-3	many	16	TRBV7-2	TRBD2	TGTGCCAGCAGCGGGTCGAAGGAGCGGGGATTAGATACGCAGTATTTT	CASSGSKERGLDTQYF
TRBJ1-1	few	14	TRBV5-4	NA	TGTGCCAGCAGCTTGGTGGGGGCGAGCACTGAAGCTTTCTTT	CASSLVGASTEAFF
TRBJ2-3	few	16	TRBV10-1	NA	TGCGCCAGCAGTGAGGGGACACTTGAGGACACAGATACGCAGTATTTT	CASSEGTLEDTDTQYF
TRBJ1-2	NA	15	TRBV12-3/TRBV12-4	NA	TGTGCCAGCAGATCGGTCAGAGACGCTAACTATGGCTACACCTTC	CASRSVRDANYGYTF
TRBJ2-5	few	17	TRBV5-6	TRBD2	TGTGCCAGCAGCCCTTCTTCGGAGCGGGGGCCGCGGGAGACCCAGTACTTC	CASSPSSERGPRETQYF
TRBJ2-3	NA	12	TRBV7-9	NA	TGTGCCAGCAGCTCAGTAGTCGATACGCAGTATTTT	CASSSVVDTQYF
TRBJ2-3	few	15	TRBV11-1	TRBD2	TGTGCCAGCAGCTTAGGTCGGGGGGGCGAAGATACGCAGTATTTT	CASSLGRGGEDTQYF
TRBJ2-5	NA	13	TRBV6-5	TRBD1	TGTGCCAGCAGCTCCGACAGGGGAGAGACCCAGTACTTC	CASSSDRGETQYF
TRBJ2-3	NA	14	TRBV5-1	TRBD1	TGCGCCAGCAGCTCCGGGACAGGGGCAGATACGCAGTATTTT	CASSSGTGADTQYF
TRBJ2-7	NA	14	TRBV5-1	NA	TGCGCCAGCGGGCCGGGACCTACCTTTTACGAGCAGTACTTC	CASGPGPTFYEQYF
TRBJ2-2	few	13	TRBV7-2	NA	TGTGCCAGCAGCTCGGACAACACCGGGGAGCTGTTTTTT	CASSSDNTGELFF
TRBJ1-6	NA	16	TRBV7-9	NA	TGTGCCAGCAGCTCCTCTACCCCCTCCTATAATTCACCCCTCCACTTT	CASSSSTPSYNSPLHF
TRBJ2-1	NA	18	TRBV7-8	TRBD1	TGTGCCAGCCCTGCAGAACCCCTACGGGACAGGGGTTACAATGAGCAGTTCTTC	CASPAEPLRDRGYNEQFF
TRBJ2-5	NA	16	TRBV9	TRBD2	TGTGCCAGCAGCGTAGGACCTAGCGGGGACCAAGAGACCCAGTACTTC	CASSVGPSGDQETQYF
TRBJ2-2	few	16	TRBV6-4	NA	TGTGCCAGCAGTGACGAACGGGGGTACAACACCGGGGAGCTGTTTTTT	CASSDERGYNTGELFF
TRBJ2-1	NA	14	TRBV20-1	TRBD2	TGCAGTGCTAATCCGGGGGGGCCGGTCGATGAGCAGTTCTTC	CSANPGGPVDEQFF
TRBJ2-2	NA	14	TRBV11-2	NA	TGTGCCAGCAGCCCATCGTGGAAGCTGGGGGAGCTGTTTTTT	CASSPSWKLGELFF
TRBJ2-5	NA	18	TRBV28	NA	TGTGCCAGCAGCCCCTACGTGCTGATACAGGGGGGGCAAGAGACCCAGTACTTC	CASSPYVLIQGGQETQYF
TRBJ2-3	few	21	TRBV7-2	TRBD1	TGTGCCAGCAGCTTACCCGGGACAGGGGAGCGGTATCGGTCTTTTTCGGATACGCAGTATTTT	CASSLPGTGERYRSFSDTQYF
TRBJ2-7	many	14	TRBV7-3	NA	TGTGCCAGCAGCAAGACCCCAGGGGTCCACGAGCAGTACTTC	CASSKTPGVHEQYF
TRBJ1-1	NA	15	TRBV6-5	NA	TGTGCCAGCAGTTACTCGAAGGGGATGAACACTGAAGCTTTCTTT	CASSYSKGMNTEAFF
TRBJ1-6	few	14	TRBV6-2/TRBV6-3	NA	TGTGCCAGCACCAAATTCCGGCAAAATTCACCCCTCCACTTT	CASTKFRQNSPLHF
TRBJ2-7	few	14	TRBV29-1	TRBD1	TGCAGCGTTGTAGGGACAGGAATCTCCTACGAGCAGTACTTC	CSVVGTGISYEQYF
TRBJ2-1	few	12	TRBV7-9	NA	TGTGCCAGCAGCTCCGGGCTCCCCAAGCAGTTCTTC	CASSSGLPKQFF
TRBJ1-6	few	15	TRBV21-1	NA	TGTGCCAGCGGGGTTACGGGAGCCTATAATTCACCCCTCCACTTT	CASGVTGAYNSPLHF
TRBJ2-7	few	16	TRBV7-8	TRBD2	TGTGCCAGCAGCTTAGGCGGGAGACCCTTTTGGGATGAGCAGTACTTC	CASSLGGRPFWDEQYF
TRBJ2-2	few	16	TRBV7-8	NA	TGTGCCAGCAGCCCACTTCGAACAGGGAACACCGGGGAGCTGTTTTTT	CASSPLRTGNTGELFF
TRBJ1-5	few	17	TRBV7-6	NA	TGTGCCAGCAGCTTAAACGATGGAGGATGGGGGAATCAGCCCCAGCATTTT	CASSLNDGGWGNQPQHF
TRBJ2-3	few	14	TRBV7-9	NA	TGTGCCAGCATACACCGGGAAGTAGAAGATACGCAGTATTTT	CASIHREVEDTQYF